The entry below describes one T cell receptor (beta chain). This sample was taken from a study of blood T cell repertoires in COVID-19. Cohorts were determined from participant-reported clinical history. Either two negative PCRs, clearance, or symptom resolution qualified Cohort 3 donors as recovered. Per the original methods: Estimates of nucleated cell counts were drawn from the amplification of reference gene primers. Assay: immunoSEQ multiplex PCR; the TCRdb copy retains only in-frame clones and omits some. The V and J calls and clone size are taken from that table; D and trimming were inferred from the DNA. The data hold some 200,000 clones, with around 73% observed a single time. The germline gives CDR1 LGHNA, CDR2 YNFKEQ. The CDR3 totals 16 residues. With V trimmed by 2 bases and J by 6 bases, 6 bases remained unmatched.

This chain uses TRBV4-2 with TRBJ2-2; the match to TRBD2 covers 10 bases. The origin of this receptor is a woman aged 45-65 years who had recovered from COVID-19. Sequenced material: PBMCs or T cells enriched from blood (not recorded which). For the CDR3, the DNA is TGTGCCAGCAGCCAAAGCGGGAGGGCCGGGGCCGGGGAGCTGTTTTTT. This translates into CASSQSGRAGAGELFF.